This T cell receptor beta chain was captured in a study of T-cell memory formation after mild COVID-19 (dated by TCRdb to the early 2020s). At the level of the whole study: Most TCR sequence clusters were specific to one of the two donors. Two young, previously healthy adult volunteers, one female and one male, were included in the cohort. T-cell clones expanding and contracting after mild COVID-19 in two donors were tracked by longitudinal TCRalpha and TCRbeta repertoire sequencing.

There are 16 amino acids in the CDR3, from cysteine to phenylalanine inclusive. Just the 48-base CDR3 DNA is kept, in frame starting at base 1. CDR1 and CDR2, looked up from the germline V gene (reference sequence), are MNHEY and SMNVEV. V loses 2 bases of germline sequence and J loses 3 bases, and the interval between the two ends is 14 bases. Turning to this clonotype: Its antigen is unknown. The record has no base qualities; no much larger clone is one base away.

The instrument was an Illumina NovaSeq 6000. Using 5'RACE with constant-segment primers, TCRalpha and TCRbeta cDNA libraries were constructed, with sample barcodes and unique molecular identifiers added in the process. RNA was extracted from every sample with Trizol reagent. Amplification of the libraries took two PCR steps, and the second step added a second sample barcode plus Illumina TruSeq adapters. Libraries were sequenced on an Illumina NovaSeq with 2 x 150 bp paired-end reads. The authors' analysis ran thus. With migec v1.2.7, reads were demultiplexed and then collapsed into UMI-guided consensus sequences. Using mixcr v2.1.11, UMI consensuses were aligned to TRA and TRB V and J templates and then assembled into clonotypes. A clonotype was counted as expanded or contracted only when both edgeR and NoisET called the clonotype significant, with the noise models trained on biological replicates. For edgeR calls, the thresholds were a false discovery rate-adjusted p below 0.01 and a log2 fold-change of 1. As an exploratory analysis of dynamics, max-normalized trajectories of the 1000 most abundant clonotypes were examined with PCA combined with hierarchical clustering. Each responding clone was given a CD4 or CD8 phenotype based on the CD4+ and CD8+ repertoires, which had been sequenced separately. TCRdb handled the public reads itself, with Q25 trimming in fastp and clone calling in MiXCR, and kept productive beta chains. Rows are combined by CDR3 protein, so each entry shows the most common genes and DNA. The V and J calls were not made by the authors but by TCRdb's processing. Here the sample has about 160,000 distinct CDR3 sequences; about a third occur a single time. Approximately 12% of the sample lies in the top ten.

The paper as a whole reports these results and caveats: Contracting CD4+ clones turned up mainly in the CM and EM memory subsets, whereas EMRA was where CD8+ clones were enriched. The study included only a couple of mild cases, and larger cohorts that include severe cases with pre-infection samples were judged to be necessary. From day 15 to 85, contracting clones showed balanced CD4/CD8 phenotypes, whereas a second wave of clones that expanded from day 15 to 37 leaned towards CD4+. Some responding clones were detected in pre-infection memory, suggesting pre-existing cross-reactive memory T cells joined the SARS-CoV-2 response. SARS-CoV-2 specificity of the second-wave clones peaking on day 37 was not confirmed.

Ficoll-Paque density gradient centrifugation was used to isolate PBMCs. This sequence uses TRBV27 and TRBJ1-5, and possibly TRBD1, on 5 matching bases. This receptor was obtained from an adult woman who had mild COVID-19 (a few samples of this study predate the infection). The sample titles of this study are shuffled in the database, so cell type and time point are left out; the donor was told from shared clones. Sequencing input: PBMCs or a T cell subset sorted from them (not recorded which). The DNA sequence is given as TGTGCCAGCAGTTTAGAAGCAGGGAGGATCAATCAGCCCCAGCATTTT. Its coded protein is CASSLEAGRINQPQHF.